This entry describes one T cell receptor beta chain. Generated by immunoSEQ multiplex PCR, the TCRdb table keeps only in-frame clones and is missing some. The data hold 50,000 to 60,000 clones, with 88% observed a single time. The sample is drawn from a study of blood T cell repertoires in COVID-19. Turning to the study itself: The study drew acute and convalescent COVID-19 samples from the United States, Italy and Spain.

This CDR3 spans 14 amino acids. Germline CDR1 and CDR2: WSHSY and SAAADI. V lost 3 bases and J lost 9; bases outside the gene matches: 7. This receptor was identified in a man in his sixties with active COVID-19. The chain is built from TRBV10-2 and TRBJ2-1; TRBD2 matches 8 bases. The sample taken for sequencing was peripheral blood. The CDR3 coding sequence is TGCGCCAGCAGTGACGCAGCGGGAGAGTTTGAGCAGTTCTTC. Amino acid sequence: CASSDAAGEFEQFF.